This TCR beta chain appears in the sequencing data of a study of blood T cell repertoires in COVID-19. Trimming pared 5 bases from V and 1 base from J, leaving 13 bases between. The CDR3 spans 15 residues. The germline V gene has CDR1 SGHTS and CDR2 YDEGEE. Clones were sequenced by immunoSEQ multiplex PCR, and TCRdb holds only the in-frame ones, with some missing. The data hold a few hundred thousand clones, with approximately 83% observed a single time. The chain combines TRBV5-8 with TRBJ1-3; no firm D call. The origin of this receptor is a woman in her forties with acute COVID-19. The specimen sequenced was PBMCs or T cells enriched from blood (not recorded which). In DNA form, the CDR3 reads TGTGCCAGCAGAGAACCGGGAAGGTCTGGAAACACCATATATTTT. It codes for CASREPGRSGNTIYF. The complete variable domain, with remaining parts taken from reference TRBV5-8 and TRBJ1-3, reads EAGVTQSPTHLIKTRGQQATLRCSPISGHTSVYWYQQALGLGLQFLLWYDEGEERNRGNFPPRFSGRQFPNYSSELNVNALELEDSALYLCASREPGRSGNTIYFGEGSWLTVV.